This T cell receptor (beta chain) is from a study of regulatory T cells in long-lasting Graves disease. CDR3-region Arm-PCR and iRepertoire HTBI primers produced the TCR beta libraries. TCRdb fed the multiplex PCR reads into MiXCR, producing one record per CDR3 protein. The sample lists hundreds of thousands of distinct CDR3 sequences, 15% to 20% occurring once. This clonotype showed up many times. CDR1 MNHEY and CDR2 SMNVEV come from the germline V gene (reference sequence). Trimming shortened V by 3 bases and J by 2 bases, and 8 bases separated the two germline ends. CDR3 length: 14 amino acids. Documented time point: newly diagnosed GD, antithyroid drugs for less than 3 months. Extracted PBMC RNA gave rise to the TCR library. The same sample was also used in a study of T cells in Graves' hyperthyroidism and ophthalmopathy.

This specimen was peripheral blood mononuclear cells (PBMCs), taken at new diagnosis, from a patient treated with antithyroid drugs. The rearrangement links TRBV27 to TRBJ1-3, with D unclear. The sequence was collected from a woman between 25 and 40 years old with Graves disease. The CDR3 is CASSLSHAGNTIYF. For the CDR3, the DNA is TGTGCCAGCAGTTTGAGCCATGCTGGAAACACCATATATTTT.